Listed here are 9 T cell receptor beta chains from one sample, sequenced in a study of T cells in Graves' hyperthyroidism and ophthalmopathy. The source material, RNA transcripts, was used to amplify TCR beta CDR3 regions. The TCR CDR3 first-round RT-PCR relied on the HTBI primer set. Via MiXCR, TCRdb re-called the multiplex PCR reads, giving one row per CDR3 protein. Among nearly 600,000 distinct CDR3 sequences listed, 14% were seen once. Material: blood. These receptors all stem from a woman aged 18-29 years with Graves' ophthalmopathy.

There are many counts of this clonotype. V usage is TRBV12-3 or TRBV12-4 and J usage is TRBJ1-6; no definite D call. Trimming took off 3 bases at V and 11 bases at J, with 8 bases between the two ends. CDR3 size: 12 residues. CDR3: CASSFPGTPLHF. The CDR3 bases are TGTGCCAGCAGTTTTCCTGGAACACCCCTCCACTTT.

This clonotype was counted only a few times. The V and J genes are TRBV20-1 and TRBJ2-1; 15 bases fit TRBD2. CDR1 and CDR2 from the germline V gene are DFQATT and SNEGSKA (reference sequence). The CDR3 length is 18 residues. J lost 10 bases, V lost 2 bases, and 15 bases had no gene match. CDR3 nucleotide sequence: TGCAGTGCTAGAACCAAATCAGGACTAGCGGGAGGGCCCAGGGAGCAGTTCTTC. This sequence encodes CSARTKSGLAGGPREQFF.

This clonotype occurred many times. The chain recombines TRBV18 with TRBJ2-5; TRBD1 matches at 12 bases. This CDR3 has 16 amino acids. Germline CDR1 and CDR2: KGHSH and LQKENI. The J segment lost 4 bases and the V segment lost 3 bases, leaving 6 bases of the junction unmatched. CDR3 residues: CASSPSGQGAGETQYF. The CDR3 nucleotides are TGTGCCAGCTCACCGTCGGGACAGGGGGCGGGAGAGACCCAGTACTTC.

This clonotype turned up a few times. The chain has TRBV7-8 and TRBJ1-5, with D maybe TRBD1 (6 bases). The V gene's germline CDR1 is SGHVS and CDR2 FQNEAQ. The CDR3 length is 17 residues. V lost 5 bases to trimming and J lost 3 bases, with 20 bases between them. In nucleotides, the CDR3 is TGTGCCAGCAGCACGGGGAGGGGGGTAAAGGACAATCAGCCCCAGCATTTT. Its translation: CASSTGRGVKDNQPQHF.

This clonotype showed up many times. This chain joins TRBV27 and TRBJ1-2; D is uncertain. Germline CDR1 reads MNHEY; CDR2 reads SMNVEV (reference sequence). V shed 3 bases and J shed 4 bases, with 9 bases lying between them. The CDR3 covers 13 residues. CDR3 protein: CASSFPDGYGYTF. The CDR3 nucleotides read TGTGCCAGCAGTTTCCCAGACGGCTATGGCTACACCTTC.

This clonotype was observed many times. This chain links TRBV3-1 with TRBJ2-1; 9 bases fit TRBD2. The CDR3 has 17 amino acids. The ends lost 1 base at V and 6 bases at J; junction bases unmatched: 10. Germline lookup yields CDR1 LGHDT and CDR2 YNNKEL (reference sequence). The CDR3 is CASSQGPLGLASNEQFF. The CDR3 DNA is TGTGCCAGCAGCCAAGGTCCCTTGGGACTAGCAAGCAATGAGCAGTTCTTC.

A few counts support this clonotype. V gene TRBV15 combines with J gene TRBJ1-1; unclear D gene. The V and J ends lost 3 bases and 0 bases respectively, with 5 bases between them. Germline CDR1 and CDR2: LNHNV and YYDKDF (reference sequence). The CDR3 runs to 13 residues. The CDR3 loop is CATSRVVNTEAFF. The CDR3 nucleotides are TGTGCCACCAGCAGGGTGGTGAACACTGAAGCTTTCTTT.

V and J are TRBV19 and TRBJ2-2; TRBD2 is a possible D gene (6 bases). CDR3 length equals 17 residues. Trimming shortened V by 5 bases and J by 4 bases, and 20 bases separated the two germline ends. Germline CDR1 LNHDA, CDR2 SQIVND (reference sequence). The CDR3 coding sequence is TGTGCCAGTAGTCTCTCCCTGGGGACTGGTCCCACCGGGGAGCTGTTTTTT. Translating it yields CASSLSLGTGPTGELFF.

J is TRBJ2-5 and V is TRBV5-1; perhaps D is TRBD1 or TRBD2 (5 bases each). V lost 3 bases and J 0 bases, leaving 21 bases between the germline ends. The CDR3 extends over 18 amino acids. Germline CDR1 and CDR2: SGHRS and YFSETQ. The CDR3 is CASSSSPSGTRYQETQYF. DNA of the CDR3: TGCGCCAGCAGCTCATCCCCTTCCGGGACGAGGTACCAAGAGACCCAGTACTTC.